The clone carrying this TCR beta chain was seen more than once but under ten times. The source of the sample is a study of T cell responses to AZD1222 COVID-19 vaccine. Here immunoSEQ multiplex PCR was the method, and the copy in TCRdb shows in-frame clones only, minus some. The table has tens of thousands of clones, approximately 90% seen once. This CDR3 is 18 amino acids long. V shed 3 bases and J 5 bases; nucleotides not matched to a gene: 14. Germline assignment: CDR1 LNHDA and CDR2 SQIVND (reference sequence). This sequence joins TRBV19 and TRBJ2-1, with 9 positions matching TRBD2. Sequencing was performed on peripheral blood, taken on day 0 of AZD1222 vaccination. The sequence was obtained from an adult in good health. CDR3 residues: CASSMSRRVERGDNEQFF. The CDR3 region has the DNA TGTGCCAGTAGTATGTCTCGCAGGGTTGAGCGGGGGGACAATGAGCAGTTCTTC.